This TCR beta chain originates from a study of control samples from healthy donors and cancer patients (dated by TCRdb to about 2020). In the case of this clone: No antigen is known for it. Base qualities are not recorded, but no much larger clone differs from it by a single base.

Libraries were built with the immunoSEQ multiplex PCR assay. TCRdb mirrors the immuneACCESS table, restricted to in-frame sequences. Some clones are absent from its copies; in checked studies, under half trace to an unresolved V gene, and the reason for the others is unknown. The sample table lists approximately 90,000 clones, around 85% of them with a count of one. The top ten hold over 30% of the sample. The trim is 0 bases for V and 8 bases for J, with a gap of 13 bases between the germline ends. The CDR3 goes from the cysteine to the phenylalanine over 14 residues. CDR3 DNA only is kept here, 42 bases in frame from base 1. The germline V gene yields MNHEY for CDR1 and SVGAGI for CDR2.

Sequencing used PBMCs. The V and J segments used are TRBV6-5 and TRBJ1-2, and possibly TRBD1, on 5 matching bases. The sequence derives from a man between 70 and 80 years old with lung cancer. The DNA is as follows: TGTGCCAGCAGTTACTCTTGGCAGGGTGAGGGCTACACCTTC. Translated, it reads CASSYSWQGEGYTF.